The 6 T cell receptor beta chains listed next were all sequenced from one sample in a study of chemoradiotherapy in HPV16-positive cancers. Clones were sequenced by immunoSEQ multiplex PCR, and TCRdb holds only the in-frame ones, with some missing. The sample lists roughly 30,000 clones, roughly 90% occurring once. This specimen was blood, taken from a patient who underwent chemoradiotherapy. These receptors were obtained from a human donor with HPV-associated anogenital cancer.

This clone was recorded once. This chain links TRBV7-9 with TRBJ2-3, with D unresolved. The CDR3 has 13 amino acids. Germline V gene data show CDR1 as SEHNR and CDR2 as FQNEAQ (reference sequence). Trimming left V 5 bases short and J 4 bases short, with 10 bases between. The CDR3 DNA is TGTGCCAGCAGCCCAAAGGTAGCAGATACGCAGTATTTT. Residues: CASSPKVADTQYF.

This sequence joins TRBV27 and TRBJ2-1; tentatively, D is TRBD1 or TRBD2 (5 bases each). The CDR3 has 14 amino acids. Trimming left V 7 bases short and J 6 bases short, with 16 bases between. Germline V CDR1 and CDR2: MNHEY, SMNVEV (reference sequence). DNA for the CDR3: TGTGCCAGCACTAGAAGGGACCTAGGCAATGAGCAGTTCTTC. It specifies CASTRRDLGNEQFF.

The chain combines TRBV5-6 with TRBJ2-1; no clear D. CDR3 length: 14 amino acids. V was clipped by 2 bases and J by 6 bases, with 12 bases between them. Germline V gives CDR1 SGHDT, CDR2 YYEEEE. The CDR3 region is CASSFPADPNEQFF. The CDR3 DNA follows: TGTGCCAGCAGCTTTCCGGCCGATCCCAATGAGCAGTTCTTC. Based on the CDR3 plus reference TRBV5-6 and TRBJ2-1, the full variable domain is DAGVTQSPTHLIKTRGQQVTLRCSPKSGHDTVSWYQQALGQGPQFIFQYYEEEERQRGNFPDRFSGHQFPNYSSELNVNALLLGDSALYLCASSFPADPNEQFFGPGTRLTVL.

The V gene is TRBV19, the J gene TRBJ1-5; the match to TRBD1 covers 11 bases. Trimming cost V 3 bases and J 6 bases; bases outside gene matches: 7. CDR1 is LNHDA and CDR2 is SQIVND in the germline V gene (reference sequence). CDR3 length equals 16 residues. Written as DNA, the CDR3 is TGTGCCAGTAGTATGCTCGGACAGGGGGCTTTTCAGCCCCAGCATTTT. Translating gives CASSMLGQGAFQPQHF. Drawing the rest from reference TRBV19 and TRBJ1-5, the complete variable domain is DGGITQSPKYLFRKEGQNVTLSCEQNLNHDAMYWYRQDPGQGLRLIYYSQIVNDFQKGDIAEGYSVSREKKESFPLTVTSAQKNPTAFYLCASSMLGQGAFQPQHFGDGTRLSIL.

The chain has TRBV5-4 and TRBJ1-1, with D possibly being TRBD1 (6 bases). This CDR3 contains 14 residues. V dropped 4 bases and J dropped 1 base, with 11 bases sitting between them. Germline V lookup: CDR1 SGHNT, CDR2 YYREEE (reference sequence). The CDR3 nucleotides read TGTGCCAGCAGCACCCGACAGGCGAACACTGAAGCTTTCTTT. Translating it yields CASSTRQANTEAFF.

This chain's CDR3 is CASSQEWRGTDTQYF. The DNA of the CDR3 is TGCGCCAGCAGCCAAGAGTGGCGGGGCACAGATACGCAGTATTTT. This sequence joins TRBV4-1 and TRBJ2-3, with a possible D match to TRBD2 (5 bases). Looked up from germline, CDR1 is MGHRA and CDR2 is YSYEKL. V was cut by 0 bases and J by 1 base, with 8 bases left in between. CDR3 size: 15 residues.